This TCR beta chain appears in the sequencing data of a study of T cells in Graves' hyperthyroidism and ophthalmopathy. Amplification yielded TCR beta CDR3 regions, with RNA transcripts as the source. First-round RT-PCR targeting the TCR CDR3 was performed with the HTBI primer set. TCRdb reprocessed the multiplex PCR reads with MiXCR, giving one entry per CDR3 protein. The sample includes fewer than 700,000 distinct CDR3 sequences, 15% to 20% of them seen just once. This clonotype was detected ten times or more. The V and J ends lost 1 base and 1 base respectively, with 13 bases between them. CDR3 length equals 16 residues. Per the germline V gene, CDR1 is MDHEN and CDR2 is SYDVKM.

The genes are TRBV28 and TRBJ1-2; maybe TRBD1 (6 bases). What was sequenced was blood. The source is a woman in her twenties or thirties with Graves' hyperthyroidism. The CDR3 bases are TGTGCCAGCAGTTTATTGTCACAGGGACTTAACTATGGCTACACCTTC. Translated: CASSLLSQGLNYGYTF.